The 5 T cell receptor beta chains given below trace back to one sample, sequenced in a study of T-cell memory formation after mild COVID-19. TCRdb re-called the 5' RACE reads through MiXCR, storing one row per CDR3 protein. The table records 200,000 to 250,000 distinct CDR3 sequences, around 9.5% of them present only once. Material for sequencing was PBMCs or a T cell subset sorted from them (not recorded which). The source is a man aged 18 to 29 who had mild COVID-19 (a few samples of this study predate the infection). Cell type and time point are not known.

The chain uses TRBV12-3 or TRBV12-4 and TRBJ1-2; D is undetermined. Between the trimmed V and J ends, which lost 5 bases and 4 bases, there was a span of 14 bases. The CDR3 loop spans 14 amino acids. In nucleotides, the CDR3 is TGTGCCAGCAGTCACGGACGGAACCCCTATGGCTACACCTTC. It yields the protein CASSHGRNPYGYTF.

This clonotype showed up just once. The chain carries TRBV6-6 and TRBJ1-1, with TRBD1 as a possible D gene (5 bases). V gave up 7 bases and J gave up 4 bases, with 22 bases separating them. This CDR3 contains 16 residues. Looked up from germline, CDR1 is MNHNY and CDR2 is SVGAGI (reference sequence). The CDR3 region has the DNA TGTGCCAGCACTCCCCCCCGGCAGGGCGCGGGCACTGAAGCTTTCTTT. This codes for CASTPPRQGAGTEAFF.

The chain recombines TRBV28 with TRBJ2-3, with D perhaps matching TRBD1 (5 bases). The CDR3 runs 15 residues. Germline V lookup: CDR1 MDHEN, CDR2 SYDVKM. Trimming removed 5 bases at V and 0 bases at J, with 12 bases between. For the CDR3, the DNA is TGTGCCAGCAGTGGGGCGAGTAGGAGCACAGATACGCAGTATTTT. Protein product: CASSGASRSTDTQYF. Full variable domain (remainder filled in from reference TRBV28 and TRBJ2-3): DVKVTQSSRYLVKRTGEKVFLECVQDMDHENMFWYRQDPGLGLRLIYFSYDVKMKEKGDIPEGYSVSREKKERFSLILESASTNQTSMYLCASSGASRSTDTQYFGPGTRLTVL.

This clonotype was counted a few times. The chain recombines TRBV18 with TRBJ1-2, with a weak D call TRBD1 (5 bases). CDR3 size: 15 residues. Trimming cost V 5 bases and J 3 bases, with 16 bases left between them. Germline V gene data show CDR1 as KGHSH and CDR2 as LQKENI. The CDR3 coding sequence is TGTGCCAGCTCAGCCAGGGAAGCGGACCACTATGGCTACACCTTC. It specifies CASSAREADHYGYTF.

This clonotype has a handful of counts. The chain employs TRBV7-2 and TRBJ2-7, with D possibly being TRBD2 (5 bases). The V gene's germline CDR1 is SGHTA and CDR2 FQGNSA. The CDR3 consists of 13 residues. V was pared by 5 bases and J by 6 bases, with 14 bases between. CDR3 sequence reads: CASSRDFKGEQYV. For the CDR3, the DNA is TGTGCCAGCAGCCGGGATTTTAAGGGCGAGCAGTACGTC.